A single sample gave rise to the 15 T cell receptor beta chains below, sequenced in a study of shared clonotypes between healthy human individuals. The table came from immunoSEQ multiplex PCR; TCRdb's copy has only in-frame clones and leaves some out. In the table there are about 980,000 clones, 76% of which are singletons. Sequencing was done on a sample of memory CD4+ T cells sorted from blood. Subset here: CD45RA-negative fraction. All receptors derive from a man between 18 and 35 years old in good health.

This sequence joins TRBV2 and TRBJ1-6; 7 bases agree with TRBD1. The CDR3 has 15 amino acids. The germline gives CDR1 SNHLY, CDR2 FYNNEI. J was trimmed by 7 bases and V by 4 bases; bases with no gene match: 7. This CDR3 reads CASSAGTALNSPLHF. In nucleotides, the CDR3 is TGTGCCAGCAGTGCCGGGACAGCATTAAATTCACCCCTCCACTTT.

The chain links TRBV30 to TRBJ2-2; D remains unclear. Germline V gene data show CDR1 as GTSNPN and CDR2 as SVGIG (reference sequence). The CDR3 is 13 amino acids. V shed 5 bases and J shed 0 bases, with 7 bases lying between them. The CDR3, as DNA: TGTGCCTGGGACGGATCGAACACCGGGGAGCTGTTTTTT. This translates into CAWDGSNTGELFF.

Comments on this clone: This CDR3 is also generated by other DNA sequences in the sample. The gene calls are TRBV2 and TRBJ2-7; D remains unclear. V lost 6 bases and J 3 bases, leaving 6 bases between the germline ends. Germline-derived CDR1 and CDR2 are SNHLY and FYNNEI. The CDR3 extends over 11 amino acids. DNA for the CDR3: TGTGCCAGCAGCAGGAACTACGAGCAGTACTTC. Residues: CASSRNYEQYF.

In nucleotides, the CDR3 is TGCAGTGCCCTGAGGAACACTGAAGCTTTCTTT. It specifies CSALRNTEAFF. This chain joins TRBV20-1 and TRBJ1-1; D not resolved. The length of the CDR3 is 11 residues. Trimming stripped 6 bases from V and 1 base from J, with 6 bases between. In germline, CDR1 is DFQATT, CDR2 SNEGSKA (reference sequence).

This chain joins TRBV19 and TRBJ2-6, with TRBD1 matching over 8 bases. CDR1 and CDR2 (germline): LNHDA, SQIVND (reference sequence). Trimming took 5 bases from V and 0 from J; bases not matched to a gene: 0. The CDR3 contains 15 residues. The DNA of the CDR3 is TGTGCCAGTAGTGACAGGGGCTCTGGGGCCAACGTCCTGACTTTC. Encoded protein: CASSDRGSGANVLTF.

J is TRBJ2-5 and V is TRBV19; 7 bases line up with TRBD1. The V gene's germline CDR1 is LNHDA and CDR2 SQIVND (reference sequence). The CDR3 is 15 amino acids. J lost 0 bases, V lost 1 base, and 2 bases had no gene match. This CDR3 reads CASSIGRGNQETQYF. The CDR3 coding sequence is TGTGCCAGTAGTATAGGCAGGGGGAACCAAGAGACCCAGTACTTC.

The rearrangement links TRBV28 to TRBJ2-7, with D unresolved. The ends were cut back, 5 bases at V and 3 bases at J, with 5 bases in the middle. Germline lookup yields CDR1 MDHEN and CDR2 SYDVKM. CDR3 length: 11 amino acids. CDR3 sequence reads: CASSINYEQYF. As DNA, the CDR3 is TGTGCCAGCAGTATCAACTACGAGCAGTACTTC.

The CDR3 DNA reads as TGTGCCAGCAGTCCCCACCGGGGACAGGGTAGCAATCAGCCCCAGCATTTT. Amino acids: CASSPHRGQGSNQPQHF. The chain joins TRBV27 to TRBJ1-5; TRBD1 matches 9 bases. This CDR3 comprises 17 residues. Germline V gene lookup returns CDR1 MNHEY and CDR2 SMNVEV (reference sequence). The J segment lost 0 bases and the V segment lost 5 bases, leaving 8 bases of the junction unmatched.

This clone occurred a few times. CDR3 bases: TGCAGTGCTAGAGATTCAGTTGGCTACACCTTC. Amino acids: CSARDSVGYTF. The chain couples TRBV20-1 to TRBJ1-2, with D hard to call. The CDR3 has 11 amino acids. Trimming stripped 0 bases from V and 7 bases from J, with 6 bases between. The germline V gene has CDR1 DFQATT and CDR2 SNEGSKA (reference sequence).

The chain links TRBV7-3 to TRBJ1-1; maybe TRBD1 (5 bases). This CDR3 has 14 amino acids. V shed 1 base and J shed 6 bases, with 12 bases lying between them. Germline CDR1 and CDR2: SGHTA and FQGTGA. Here the CDR3 reads CASSLSPGISEAFF. In nucleotides, the CDR3 is TGTGCCAGCAGCTTAAGTCCAGGGATTTCTGAAGCTTTCTTT.

This clone was detected a few times. The chain employs TRBV7-6 and TRBJ2-3; D may be TRBD2 (6 bases). Trimming took 1 base from V and 8 from J, leaving 10 bases between them. This CDR3 comprises 13 residues. The V gene's germline CDR1 is SGHVS and CDR2 FNYEAQ. The chain's CDR3 is CASSLGAGSTQYF. CDR3 sequence (DNA): TGTGCCAGCAGCTTAGGGGCCGGGAGTACGCAGTATTTT.

Note on this clone: A far more abundant clone sits one base away, making this likely a read error. The rearrangement links TRBV27 to TRBJ1-2; D possibly corresponds to TRBD1 (5 bases). Germline CDR1 reads MNHEY; CDR2 reads SMNVEV (reference sequence). The CDR3 consists of 15 residues. CDR3 sequence reads: CVSALNTPGHYGYTF. CDR3 sequence (DNA): TGTGTCAGCGCCCTTAATACCCCGGGACACTATGGCTACACCTTC.

The rearrangement uses TRBV2 and TRBJ1-1; 8 bases match TRBD1. After removal of 4 bases from V and 5 bases from J, the junction contained 6 bases not matched to a gene. The germline V gene has CDR1 SNHLY and CDR2 FYNNEI. The CDR3 extends over 14 amino acids. The CDR3 region is CASSAQGVDTEAFF. DNA of the CDR3: TGTGCCAGCAGTGCACAGGGGGTGGATACTGAAGCTTTCTTT.

This chain joins TRBV30 and TRBJ1-2; D uncertain. Trimming took off 0 bases at V and 6 bases at J, with 8 bases between the two ends. CDR3 length equals 12 residues. The germline V gene has CDR1 GTSNPN and CDR2 SVGIG (reference sequence). This chain's CDR3 is CAWSVSEHGYTF. CDR3 DNA sequence: TGTGCCTGGAGTGTATCCGAACATGGCTACACCTTC.

The gene calls are TRBV7-2 and TRBJ2-3; the D gene is possibly TRBD1 (6 bases). Looked up from germline, CDR1 is SGHTA and CDR2 is FQGNSA. V dropped 5 bases and J dropped 4 bases, with 19 bases sitting between them. CDR3 length equals 16 residues. The CDR3 sequence is CASSPQQGMSSDTQYF. The CDR3 nucleotides read TGTGCCAGCAGCCCTCAACAGGGTATGAGCTCAGATACGCAGTATTTT.